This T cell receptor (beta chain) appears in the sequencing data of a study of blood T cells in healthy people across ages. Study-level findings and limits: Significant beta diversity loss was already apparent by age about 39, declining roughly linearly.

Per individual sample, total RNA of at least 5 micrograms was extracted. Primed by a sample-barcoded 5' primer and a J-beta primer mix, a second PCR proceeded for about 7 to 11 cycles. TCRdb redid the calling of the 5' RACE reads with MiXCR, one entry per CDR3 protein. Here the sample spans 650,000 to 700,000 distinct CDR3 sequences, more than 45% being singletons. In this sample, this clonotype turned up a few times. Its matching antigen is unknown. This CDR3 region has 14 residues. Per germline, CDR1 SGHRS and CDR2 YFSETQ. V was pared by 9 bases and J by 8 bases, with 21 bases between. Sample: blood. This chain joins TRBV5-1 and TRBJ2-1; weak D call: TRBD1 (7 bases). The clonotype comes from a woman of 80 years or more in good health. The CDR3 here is CATSKGAASDEQFF. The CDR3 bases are TGCGCCACCTCAAAGGGGGCGGCTAGCGATGAGCAGTTCTTC. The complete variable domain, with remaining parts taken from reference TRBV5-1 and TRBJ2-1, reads KAGVTQTPRYLIKTRGQQVTLSCSPISGHRSVSWYQQTPGQGLQFLFEYFSETQRNKGNFPGRFSGRQFSNSRSEMNVSTLELGDSALYLCATSKGAASDEQFFGPGTRLTVL.